Listed here are 29 T cell receptor beta chains from one sample, sequenced in a study of OX40 agonist ivuxolimab in advanced cancers. Only in-frame clones appear in the TCRdb table, and some are missing; sequencing was by immunoSEQ multiplex PCR. Among 20,000 to 25,000 clones, about 90% were seen once, and the ten largest hold around 15%. The specimen comprised CD4+ or CD8+ T cells sorted from blood, sampled in a trial of the OX40 agonist ivuxolimab. These TCRs come from an adult with an advanced solid tumor such as melanoma, head and neck, liver or kidney cancer.

The V gene is TRBV11-3, the J gene TRBJ2-2; D gene unclear. Germline CDR1 reads SGHNT; CDR2 reads YENEEA. V was trimmed by 1 base and J by 2 bases, leaving 2 bases between them. The CDR3 contains 13 residues. The CDR3 reads CASSLVNTGELFF. The DNA for the CDR3 is TGTGCCAGCAGCTTAGTCAACACCGGGGAGCTGTTTTTT.

The V call is TRBV5-4, the J call TRBJ1-3, with D possibly TRBD1 on 5 matching bases. The germline V gene has CDR1 SGHNT and CDR2 YYREEE (reference sequence). Deletions cut 6 bases from V and 0 bases from J, with 13 bases between. The CDR3 is 15 residues long. The CDR3 region has the DNA TGTGCCAGCATAAAAACAGGCGACTCTGGAAACACCATATATTTT. As protein: CASIKTGDSGNTIYF. Combining the CDR3 with reference TRBV5-4 and TRBJ1-3 gives the whole variable domain ETGVTQSPTHLIKTRGQQVTLRCSSQSGHNTVSWYQQALGQGPQFIFQYYREEENGRGNFPPRFSGLQFPNYSSELNVNALELDDSALYLCASIKTGDSGNTIYFGEGSWLTVV.

J is TRBJ2-1 and V is TRBV5-8; a weak D match, TRBD2 (6 bases). V was pared by 4 bases and J by 4 bases, with 9 bases between. The CDR3 runs to 13 residues. CDR1 and CDR2 (germline): SGHTS, YDEGEE. CDR3 sequence (DNA): TGTGCCAGCAGCGTCGGGAGTTACAATGAGCAGTTCTTC. Amino acid sequence: CASSVGSYNEQFF.

DNA of the CDR3: TGTGCCAGCAGCCCGGGGGTGCGTGGCACAGATACGCAGTATTTT. Translated, it gives CASSPGVRGTDTQYF. The chain has TRBV5-5 and TRBJ2-3, with D possibly being TRBD2 (6 bases). Trimming removed 4 bases from V and 1 base from J, with 13 bases in between. Germline CDR1 is SGHKS and CDR2 is YYEKEE (reference sequence). This CDR3 spans 15 amino acids.

The rearrangement joins TRBV7-9 to TRBJ1-1; D unclear. The germline V and J ends were trimmed by 4 bases and 3 bases, with 15 bases remaining between them. The CDR3 consists of 15 residues. Germline values: CDR1 SEHNR, CDR2 FQNEAQ (reference sequence). Written as DNA, the CDR3 is TGTGCCAGCAGCTCCCCCCGTTTGCCGGACACTGAAGCTTTCTTT. Its protein is CASSSPRLPDTEAFF. The full variable domain, rest sourced from reference TRBV7-9 and TRBJ1-1, is DTGVSQNPRHKITKRGQNVTFRCDPISEHNRLYWYRQTLGQGPEFLTYFQNEAQLEKSRLLSDRFSAERPKGSFSTLEIQRTEQGDSAMYLCASSSPRLPDTEAFFGQGTRLTVV.

This chain joins TRBV2 and TRBJ2-2, with 7 bases aligning to TRBD2. This CDR3 contains 13 residues. Germline V lookup: CDR1 SNHLY, CDR2 FYNNEI. V dropped 7 bases and J dropped 6; count of bases not matched to a gene: 5. Here the CDR3 reads CASKAGRAGELFF. The CDR3 nucleotides are TGTGCCAGCAAGGCAGGGAGGGCCGGGGAGCTGTTTTTT.

This chain connects TRBV7-6 to TRBJ1-2; D perhaps matches TRBD1 (5 bases). The V gene's germline CDR1 is SGHVS and CDR2 FNYEAQ. This CDR3 is built from 16 residues. Trimming shortened V by 5 bases and J by 5 bases, and 21 bases separated the two germline ends. CDR3 loop: CASSAHLDSSPYGYTF. CDR3 sequence (DNA): TGTGCCAGCAGCGCGCACCTTGACAGTTCACCTTATGGCTACACCTTC.

This clone was counted between two and nine times. The chain combines TRBV4-1 with TRBJ1-2; D gene ambiguous. The CDR3 loop spans 14 amino acids. Trimming took off 0 bases at V and 4 bases at J, with 9 bases between the two ends. Germline CDR1 and CDR2: MGHRA and YSYEKL. The CDR3 sequence is CASSQDVEFYGYTF. The CDR3 nucleotides are TGCGCCAGCAGCCAAGATGTGGAATTCTATGGCTACACCTTC.

This clone was counted only a few times. Other DNA sequences within the sample encode an identical CDR3. The V gene is TRBV19, the J gene TRBJ2-7; D is undetermined. Germline V gene sequence: CDR1 LNHDA, CDR2 SQIVND (reference sequence). The germline V and J ends were trimmed by 5 bases and 0 bases, with 11 bases remaining between them. The CDR3 totals 14 residues. The CDR3 spells CASSPYGSSYEQYF. CDR3 nucleotides: TGTGCCAGTAGTCCCTATGGTAGCTCCTACGAGCAGTACTTC.

The table lists this clone with a count of one. This chain joins TRBV27 and TRBJ2-2; D perhaps matches TRBD2 (6 bases). The V and J ends lost 2 bases and 0 bases respectively, with 10 bases between them. This CDR3 has 16 amino acids. Germline CDR1 is MNHEY and CDR2 is SMNVEV (reference sequence). CDR3 protein: CASSLVGTSNTGELFF. The CDR3 coding sequence is TGTGCCAGCAGTTTAGTAGGGACTTCGAACACCGGGGAGCTGTTTTTT.

The chain links TRBV30 to TRBJ1-1; D is undetermined. The V and J ends lost 0 bases and 2 bases respectively, with 7 bases between them. CDR3 length: 13 residues. CDR1 is GTSNPN and CDR2 is SVGIG in the germline V gene (reference sequence). CDR3: CAWSVRENTEAFF. CDR3 bases: TGTGCCTGGAGTGTACGAGAAAACACTGAAGCTTTCTTT. The complete variable domain, with remaining parts taken from reference TRBV30 and TRBJ1-1, reads SQTIHQWPATLVQPVGSPLSLECTVEGTSNPNLYWYRQAAGRGLQLLFYSVGIGQISSEVPQNLSASRPQDRQFILSSKKLLLSDSGFYLCAWSVRENTEAFFGQGTRLTVV.

Only one count was recorded for this clone. This sequence joins TRBV7-9 and TRBJ2-5, with D maybe TRBD1 (5 bases). The J call could be wrong; TRBJ2-7 is a better fit for the DNA end. Germline CDR1 reads SEHNR; CDR2 reads FQNEAQ (reference sequence). This CDR3 comprises 14 residues. CDR3 nucleotides: TGTGCCAGCAGCTTAGTAGGGGATCCCTACGAGCAGTACTTC. Protein product: CASSLVGDPYEQYF.

The rearrangement links TRBV12-5 to TRBJ1-5; a possible D gene is TRBD1 (6 bases). V shed 2 bases and J shed 2 bases, with 10 bases lying between them. The CDR3 is made up of 15 amino acids. From germline, CDR1 is LGHNT and CDR2 FRNRAP. The CDR3 loop is CASGLQGMGNQPQHF. CDR3 in DNA: TGTGCTAGTGGTTTGCAGGGGATGGGCAATCAGCCCCAGCATTTT.

The V gene is TRBV6-5, the J gene TRBJ1-1, with D possibly matching TRBD1 (6 bases). The CDR3 is 15 residues long. In germline, CDR1 is MNHEY, CDR2 SVGAGI. V dropped 0 bases and J dropped 6 bases, with 14 bases sitting between them. CDR3 nucleotide sequence: TGTGCCAGCAGTTACTCGGGGGCGGGAGGCTCTGAAGCTTTCTTT. Its translation: CASSYSGAGGSEAFF.

The chain employs TRBV19 and TRBJ2-7; 7 bases are a match to TRBD2. The CDR3 is 14 residues long. Per germline, CDR1 LNHDA and CDR2 SQIVND (reference sequence). V was clipped by 6 bases and J by 2 bases; unmatched bases: 7. For the CDR3, the DNA is TGTGCCAGTAGGTTAGCGGGCAGCACCTACGAGCAGTACTTC. This encodes CASRLAGSTYEQYF.

This chain joins TRBV19 and TRBJ2-5; D is uncertain. Germline V gene sequence: CDR1 LNHDA, CDR2 SQIVND (reference sequence). Trimming removed 8 bases at V and 5 bases at J, with 18 bases between. The CDR3 totals 14 residues. CDR3 sequence (DNA): TGTGCCAGTGCGATTTCGGGTAGTAGGGAGACCCAGTACTTC. Amino acids: CASAISGSRETQYF.

The chain combines TRBV5-1 with TRBJ2-3; D is uncertain. CDR1 is SGHRS, CDR2 YFSETQ, per germline. The CDR3 spans 14 residues. Trimming left V 0 bases short and J 2 bases short, with 7 bases between. In nucleotides, the CDR3 is TGCGCCAGCAGCTTGGCGTTTCCCACAGATACGCAGTATTTT. Amino acids: CASSLAFPTDTQYF.

The chain recombines TRBV19 with TRBJ2-7; 7 positions match TRBD1. This CDR3 is built from 13 residues. From germline, CDR1 is LNHDA and CDR2 SQIVND (reference sequence). CDR3 DNA sequence: TGTGCAGCAGGAGAGGGACAGAATTACGAGCAGTACTTC. This encodes CAAGEGQNYEQYF.

The chain combines TRBV6-6 with TRBJ1-1; the D is unclear. Looked up from germline, CDR1 is MNHNY and CDR2 is SVGAGI (reference sequence). Trimming shortened V by 2 bases and J by 3 bases, and 10 bases separated the two germline ends. CDR3 length: 14 amino acids. The CDR3 here is CASSYLGFDTEAFF. The CDR3 coding sequence is TGTGCCAGCAGTTACCTGGGCTTCGACACTGAAGCTTTCTTT.

The chain has TRBV6-6 and TRBJ2-7; no clear D gene. V lost 5 bases and J 6 bases, leaving 11 bases between the germline ends. Looked up from germline, CDR1 is MNHNY and CDR2 is SVGAGI (reference sequence). The CDR3 extends over 12 amino acids. DNA of the CDR3: TGTGCCAGCAGTCTGACACTCGGCGAGCAGTACTTC. This translates into CASSLTLGEQYF.

The sample holds one count of this clone. The rearrangement links TRBV6-1 to TRBJ2-7; D may correspond to TRBD1 or TRBD2 (5 bases each). The CDR3 length is 15 residues. Trimming took 1 base from V and 0 from J, leaving 10 bases between them. CDR1 and CDR2 (germline): MNHNS, SASEGT. CDR3 sequence (DNA): TGTGCCAGCAGTGAAGGTGGGGGTAGCTCCTACGAGCAGTACTTC. As protein: CASSEGGGSSYEQYF.

This chain links TRBV4-1 with TRBJ2-5, with D tentatively TRBD1 or TRBD2 (6 bases each). CDR3 size: 14 residues. CDR1 is MGHRA and CDR2 is YSYEKL in the germline V gene. V was cut by 4 bases and J by 0 bases, with 9 bases left in between. CDR3 sequence reads: CASSPGGYQETQYF. The CDR3 DNA follows: TGCGCCAGCAGCCCCGGGGGCTACCAAGAGACCCAGTACTTC.

The chain couples TRBV27 to TRBJ1-5, with a tentative D call TRBD1 (6 bases). This CDR3 comprises 14 residues. V shed 6 bases and J shed 1 base, with 10 bases lying between them. Germline V CDR1 and CDR2: MNHEY, SMNVEV (reference sequence). The CDR3 loop reads CASSLGQSNQPQHF. The CDR3 DNA reads as TGTGCCAGCAGCCTCGGACAGAGCAATCAGCCCCAGCATTTT.

The chain recombines TRBV4-1 with TRBJ2-3; D remains unclear. The CDR3 runs to 11 residues. The V end was cut by 4 bases, the J end by 2 bases, with 1 base between. Germline V gene lookup returns CDR1 MGHRA and CDR2 YSYEKL. The CDR3 spells CASSPTDTQYF. CDR3 coding DNA: TGCGCCAGCAGCCCCACAGATACGCAGTATTTT.

The chain uses TRBV5-6 and TRBJ2-7; D unresolved. Trimming shortened V by 0 bases and J by 0 bases, and 4 bases separated the two germline ends. CDR1 is SGHDT and CDR2 is YYEEEE in the germline V gene. This CDR3 is built from 13 residues. In DNA, the CDR3 is TGTGCCAGCAGCTTGGACATCTCCTACGAGCAGTACTTC. Its translation: CASSLDISYEQYF.

The J gene is TRBJ2-1, the V gene TRBV4-3; D may correspond to TRBD1 or TRBD2 (5 bases each). The V end was cut by 4 bases, the J end by 1 base, with 17 bases between. The V gene's germline CDR1 is LGHNA and CDR2 YSLEER. This CDR3 has 17 residues. The CDR3 spells CASSPGRRTGSYNEQFF. CDR3 DNA sequence: TGCGCCAGCAGCCCAGGGCGTAGGACGGGGTCCTACAATGAGCAGTTCTTC.

The chain has TRBV7-9 and TRBJ1-4, with TRBD1 as a possible D gene (5 bases). Germline CDR1 reads SEHNR; CDR2 reads FQNEAQ (reference sequence). V was trimmed by 6 bases and J by 6 bases, leaving 11 bases between them. The CDR3 runs to 13 residues. DNA for the CDR3: TGTGCCAGCAGTATAGGGGCACATGAAAAACTGTTTTTT. Translating it yields CASSIGAHEKLFF.

This sequence joins TRBV5-5 and TRBJ1-3; possible D gene TRBD1, 6 bases. Trimming cost V 0 bases and J 0 bases, with 7 bases left between them. CDR3 length equals 15 residues. Germline V gene lookup returns CDR1 SGHKS and CDR2 YYEKEE (reference sequence). The CDR3 here is CASSLADSSGNTIYF. DNA of the CDR3: TGTGCCAGCAGCTTGGCGGACAGCTCTGGAAACACCATATATTTT.

V gene TRBV7-6 combines with J gene TRBJ2-2; 10 bases are a match to TRBD1. Germline V CDR1 and CDR2: SGHVS, FNYEAQ. The CDR3 length is 17 residues. The V segment lost 0 bases and the J segment 7 bases; nucleotides outside the gene matches: 8. The CDR3 region is CASSLAPGQGFNGELFF. CDR3 DNA: TGTGCCAGCAGCTTAGCCCCGGGACAGGGGTTTAACGGGGAGCTGTTTTTT.